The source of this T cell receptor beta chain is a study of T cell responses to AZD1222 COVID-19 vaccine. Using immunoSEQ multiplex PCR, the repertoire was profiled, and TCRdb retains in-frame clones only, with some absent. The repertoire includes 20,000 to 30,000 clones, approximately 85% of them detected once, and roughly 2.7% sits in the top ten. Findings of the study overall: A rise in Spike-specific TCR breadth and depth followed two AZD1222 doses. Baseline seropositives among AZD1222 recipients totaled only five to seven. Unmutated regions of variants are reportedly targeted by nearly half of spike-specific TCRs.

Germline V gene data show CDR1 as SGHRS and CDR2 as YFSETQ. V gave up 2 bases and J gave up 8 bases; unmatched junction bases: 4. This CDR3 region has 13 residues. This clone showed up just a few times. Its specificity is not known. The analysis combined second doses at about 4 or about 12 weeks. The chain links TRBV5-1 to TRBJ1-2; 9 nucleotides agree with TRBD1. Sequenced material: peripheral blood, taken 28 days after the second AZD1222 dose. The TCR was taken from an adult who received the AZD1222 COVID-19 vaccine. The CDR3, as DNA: TGCGCCAGCAGCTTAGGGACAGGGCAGGGCTACACCTTC. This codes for CASSLGTGQGYTF.